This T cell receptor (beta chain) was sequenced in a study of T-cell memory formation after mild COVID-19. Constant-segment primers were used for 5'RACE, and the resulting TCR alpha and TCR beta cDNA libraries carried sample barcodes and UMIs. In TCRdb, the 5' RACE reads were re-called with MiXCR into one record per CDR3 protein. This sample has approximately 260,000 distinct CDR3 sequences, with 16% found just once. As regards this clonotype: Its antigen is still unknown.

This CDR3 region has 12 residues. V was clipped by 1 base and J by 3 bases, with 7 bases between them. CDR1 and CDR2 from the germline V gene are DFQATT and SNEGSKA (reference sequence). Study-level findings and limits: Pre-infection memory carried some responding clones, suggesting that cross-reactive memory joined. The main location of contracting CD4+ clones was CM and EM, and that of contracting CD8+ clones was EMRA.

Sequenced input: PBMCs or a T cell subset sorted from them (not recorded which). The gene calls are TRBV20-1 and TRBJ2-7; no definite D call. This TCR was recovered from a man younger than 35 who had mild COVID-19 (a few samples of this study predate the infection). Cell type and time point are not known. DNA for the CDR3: TGCAGTGCTAGAGTTCGCGTCTACGAGCAGTACTTC. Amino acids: CSARVRVYEQYF.